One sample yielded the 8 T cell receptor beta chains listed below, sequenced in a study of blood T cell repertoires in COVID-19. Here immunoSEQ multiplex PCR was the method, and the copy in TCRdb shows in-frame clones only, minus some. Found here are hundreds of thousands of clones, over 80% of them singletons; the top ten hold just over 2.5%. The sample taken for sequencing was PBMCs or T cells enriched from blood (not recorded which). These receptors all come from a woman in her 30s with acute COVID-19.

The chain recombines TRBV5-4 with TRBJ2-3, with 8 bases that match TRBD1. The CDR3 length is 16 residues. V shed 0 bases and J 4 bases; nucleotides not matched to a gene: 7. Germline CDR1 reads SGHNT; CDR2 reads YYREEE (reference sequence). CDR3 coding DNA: TGTGCCAGCAGCTTGGGCAGGGGGCTGGACGCAGATACGCAGTATTTT. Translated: CASSLGRGLDADTQYF.

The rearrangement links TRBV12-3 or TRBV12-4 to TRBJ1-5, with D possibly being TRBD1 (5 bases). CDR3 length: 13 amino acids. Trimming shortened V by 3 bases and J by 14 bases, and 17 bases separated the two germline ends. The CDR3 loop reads CASSLGGAAGKHF. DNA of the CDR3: TGTGCCAGCAGTTTGGGGGGAGCAGCCGGTAAGCATTTT.

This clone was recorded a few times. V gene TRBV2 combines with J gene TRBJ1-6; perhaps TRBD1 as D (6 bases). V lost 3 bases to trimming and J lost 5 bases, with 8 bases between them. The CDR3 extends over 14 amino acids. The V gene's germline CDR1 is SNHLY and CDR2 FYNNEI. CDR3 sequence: CASSDQGNNSPLHF. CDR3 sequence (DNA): TGTGCCAGCAGTGATCAGGGGAATAATTCACCCCTCCACTTT.

CDR3 sequence reads: CASSSSQGPEEKLFF. DNA for the CDR3: TGTGCCAGCTCATCCTCCCAGGGGCCCGAGGAAAAACTGTTTTTT. This chain joins TRBV18 and TRBJ1-4, with a tentative D call TRBD1 (6 bases). From germline, CDR1 is KGHSH and CDR2 LQKENI. The CDR3 extends over 15 amino acids. Deletions cut 5 bases from V and 8 bases from J, with 18 bases between. The variable domain in full, completed from reference TRBV18 and TRBJ1-4, reads NAGVMQNPRHLVRRRGQEARLRCSPMKGHSHVYWYRQLPEEGLKFMVYLQKENIIDESGMPKERFSAEFPKEGPSILRIQQVVRGDSAAYFCASSSSQGPEEKLFFGSGTQLSVL.

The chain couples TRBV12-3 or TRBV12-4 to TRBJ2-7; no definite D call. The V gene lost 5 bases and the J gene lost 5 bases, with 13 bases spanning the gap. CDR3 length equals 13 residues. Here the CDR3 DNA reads TGTGCCAGCAGTCAGATGGTTACCAACGAGCAGTACTTC. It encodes CASSQMVTNEQYF.

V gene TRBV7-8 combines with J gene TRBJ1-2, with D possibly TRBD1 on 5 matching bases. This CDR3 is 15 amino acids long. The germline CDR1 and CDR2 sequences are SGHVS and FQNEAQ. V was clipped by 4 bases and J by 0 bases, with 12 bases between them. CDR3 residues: CASSSSGLTNYGYTF. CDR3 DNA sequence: TGTGCCAGCAGCTCATCGGGACTCACTAACTATGGCTACACCTTC.

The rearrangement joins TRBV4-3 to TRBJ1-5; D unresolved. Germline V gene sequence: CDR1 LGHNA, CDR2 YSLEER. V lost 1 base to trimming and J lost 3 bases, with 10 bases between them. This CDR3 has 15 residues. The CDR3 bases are TGCGCCAGCAGCCAAGTTCTGGAGAACAATCAGCCCCAGCATTTT. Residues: CASSQVLENNQPQHF.

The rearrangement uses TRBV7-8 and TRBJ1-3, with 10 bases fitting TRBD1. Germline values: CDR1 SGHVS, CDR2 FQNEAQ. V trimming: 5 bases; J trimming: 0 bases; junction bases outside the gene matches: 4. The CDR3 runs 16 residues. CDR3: CASSLDRGPSGNTIYF. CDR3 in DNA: TGTGCCAGCAGCCTCGACAGGGGGCCCTCTGGAAACACCATATATTTT.